The following is a T cell receptor (beta chain) sequence with its context. Its specificity is unknown. Primers included in the PCR were 60 Vbeta and 13 Jbeta primers. Method: immunoSEQ multiplex PCR; TCRdb's copy keeps in-frame clones and lacks some. This table holds approximately 170,000 clones, under 80% found once. The CDR3 is made up of 14 amino acids. Germline CDR1 reads MGHRA; CDR2 reads YSYEKL. Unmatched junction bases numbered 4, after V lost 3 bases and J lost 5 bases. The data originate from a study of cytomegalovirus exposure and HLA in healthy donors. Study-level background: For the roughly 390 genotyped donors, roughly 81% fell within the Caucasian-associated ancestry cluster. Study-wide findings and caveats: A later look showed TCR association rates differing by HLA locus, highest for DRB1 and lowest for HLA-C. Later on, a genetic analysis was performed. It linked a missense variant in DCLRE1C with V- and J-gene trimming of TCR beta.

The clonotype comes from a man under 40 in good health and CMV-seropositive. V usage is TRBV4-1 and J usage is TRBJ2-4, with 7 bases that match TRBD1. Sequences were obtained from PBMCs. CDR3 coding DNA: TGCGCCAGCAGCCATGCCGGGACAGAAAACATTCAGTACTTC. This codes for CASSHAGTENIQYF.